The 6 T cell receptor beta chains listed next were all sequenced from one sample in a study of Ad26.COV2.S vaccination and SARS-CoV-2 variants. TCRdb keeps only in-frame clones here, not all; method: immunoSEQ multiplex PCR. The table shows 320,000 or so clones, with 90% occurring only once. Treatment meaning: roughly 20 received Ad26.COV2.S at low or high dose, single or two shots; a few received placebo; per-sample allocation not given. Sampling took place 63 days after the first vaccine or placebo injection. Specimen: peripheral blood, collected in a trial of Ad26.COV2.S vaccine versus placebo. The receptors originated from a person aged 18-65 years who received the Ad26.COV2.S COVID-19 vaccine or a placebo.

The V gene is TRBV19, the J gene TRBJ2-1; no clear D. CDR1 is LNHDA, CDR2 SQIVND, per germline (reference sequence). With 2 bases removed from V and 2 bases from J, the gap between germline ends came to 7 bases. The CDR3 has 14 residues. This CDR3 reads CASSIFLAYNEQFF. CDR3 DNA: TGTGCCAGTAGTATATTCCTTGCCTACAATGAGCAGTTCTTC. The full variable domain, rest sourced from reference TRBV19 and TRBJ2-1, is DGGITQSPKYLFRKEGQNVTLSCEQNLNHDAMYWYRQDPGQGLRLIYYSQIVNDFQKGDIAEGYSVSREKKESFPLTVTSAQKNPTAFYLCASSIFLAYNEQFFGPGTRLTVL.

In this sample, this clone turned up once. CDR3 sequence: CASGAGTGGPQPQHF. The CDR3 nucleotides read TGTGCTAGTGGTGCCGGGACAGGGGGCCCCCAGCCCCAGCATTTT. This rearrangement joins TRBV12-5 to TRBJ1-5, with 12 bases identical to TRBD1. V lost 5 bases and J lost 7; bases outside the gene matches: 6. Germline V gives CDR1 LGHNT, CDR2 FRNRAP. CDR3 length: 15 amino acids.

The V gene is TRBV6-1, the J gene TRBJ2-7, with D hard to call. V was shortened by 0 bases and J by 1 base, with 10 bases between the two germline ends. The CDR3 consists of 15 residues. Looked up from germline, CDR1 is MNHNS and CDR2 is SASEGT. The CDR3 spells CASSEAGLESYEQYV. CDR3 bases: TGTGCCAGCAGTGAAGCGGGGTTAGAGTCCTACGAGCAGTACGTC.

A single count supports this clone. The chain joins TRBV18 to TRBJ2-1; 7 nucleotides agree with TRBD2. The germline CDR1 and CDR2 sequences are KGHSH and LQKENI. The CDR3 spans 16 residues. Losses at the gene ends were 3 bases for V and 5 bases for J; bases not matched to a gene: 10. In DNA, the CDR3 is TGTGCCAGCTCACCGTATAGCGGGCGAGGGGACAATGAGCAGTTCTTC. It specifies CASSPYSGRGDNEQFF.

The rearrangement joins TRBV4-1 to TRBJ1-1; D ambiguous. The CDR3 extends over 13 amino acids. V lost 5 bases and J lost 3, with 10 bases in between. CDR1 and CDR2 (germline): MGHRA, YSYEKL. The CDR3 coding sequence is TGCGCCAGCAGCGCCCGGGCCCACACTGAAGCTTTCTTT. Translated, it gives CASSARAHTEAFF.

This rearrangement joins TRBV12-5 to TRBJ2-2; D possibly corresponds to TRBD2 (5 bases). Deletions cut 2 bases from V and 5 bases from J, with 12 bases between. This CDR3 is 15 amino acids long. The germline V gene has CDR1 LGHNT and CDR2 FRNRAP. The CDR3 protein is CASGLTWESTGELFF. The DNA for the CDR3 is TGTGCTAGTGGTTTGACCTGGGAGTCGACCGGGGAGCTGTTTTTT.